Listed below are T cell receptor beta chains from one sample, sequenced in a study of lymphopenia after photon versus proton radiotherapy. Here immunoSEQ multiplex PCR was the method, and the copy in TCRdb shows in-frame clones only, minus some. The data hold fewer than 20,000 clones, with 92% observed a single time. The specimen was peripheral blood, collected from a patient treated with photon-based radiotherapy. The source is a woman aged 40 to 55 with cholangiocarcinoma. CDR3s leave out the opening cysteine and the closing phenylalanine or tryptophan. Fields, in order: CDR3 protein, J gene, V gene.

CDR3: ASSSYLRGGSYEQY
J: .
V: TRBV7-2

CDR3: ASSQGNTEAF
J: TRBJ1-1
V: TRBV10-2

CDR3: ATGGGNSPLH
J: TRBJ1-6
V: TRBV28

CDR3: ASSEAGANYGYT
J: TRBJ1-2
V: TRBV6-1

CDR3: SADRVAEAF
J: TRBJ1-1
V: TRBV29-1

CDR3: ASREGGKDYEQY
J: TRBJ2-7
V: TRBV7-6

CDR3: ASWMASSGNTEAF
J: TRBJ1-1
V: TRBV5-4

CDR3: ASSLAAGDNQPQH
J: TRBJ1-5
V: TRBV5-4

CDR3: ASSLAAGTSYNEQF
J: TRBJ2-1
V: TRBV7-8

CDR3: AWAGQQNTEAF
J: TRBJ1-1
V: TRBV30

CDR3: ASSSLEILSSGEQF
J: TRBJ2-1
V: TRBV27

CDR3: AISEGGQGNSPLH
J: TRBJ1-6
V: TRBV10-3

CDR3: ASNADKPGLDEQF
J: TRBJ2-1
V: TRBV6-1

CDR3: ASSGTSGGPGTQY
J: TRBJ2-5
V: TRBV7-3

CDR3: ASSLSAGGSGANVLT
J: TRBJ2-6
V: TRBV28

CDR3: ASRTGVYGYT
J: TRBJ1-2
V: TRBV19

CDR3: ASRTMAGGLSEQF
J: TRBJ2-1
V: TRBV5-1

CDR3: ASKISAAHEQY
J: TRBJ2-7
V: TRBV10-2